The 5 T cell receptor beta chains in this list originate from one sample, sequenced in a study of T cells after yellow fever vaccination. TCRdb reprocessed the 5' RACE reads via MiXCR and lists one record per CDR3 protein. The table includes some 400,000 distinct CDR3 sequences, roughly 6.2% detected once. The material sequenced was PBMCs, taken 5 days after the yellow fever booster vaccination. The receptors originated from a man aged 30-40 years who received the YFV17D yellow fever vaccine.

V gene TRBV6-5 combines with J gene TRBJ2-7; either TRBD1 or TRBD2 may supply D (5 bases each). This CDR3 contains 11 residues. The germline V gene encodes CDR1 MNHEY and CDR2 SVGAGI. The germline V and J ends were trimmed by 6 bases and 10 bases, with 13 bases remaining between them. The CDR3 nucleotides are TGTGCCAGCAGCCGGGACCTCCGCCAGTACTTC. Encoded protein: CASSRDLRQYF.

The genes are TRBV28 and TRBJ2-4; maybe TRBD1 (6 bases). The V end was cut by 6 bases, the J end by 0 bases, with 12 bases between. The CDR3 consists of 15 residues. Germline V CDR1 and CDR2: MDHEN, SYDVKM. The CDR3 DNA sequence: TGTGCCAGCAGGGAGCAGGGGTTAGCCAAAAACATTCAGTACTTC. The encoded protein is CASREQGLAKNIQYF.

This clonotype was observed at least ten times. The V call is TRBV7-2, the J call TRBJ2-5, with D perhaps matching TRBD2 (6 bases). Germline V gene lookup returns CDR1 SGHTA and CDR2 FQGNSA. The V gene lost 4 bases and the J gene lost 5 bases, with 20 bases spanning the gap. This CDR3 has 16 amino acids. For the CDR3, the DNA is TGTGCCAGCAGCTCCCTGGGTAGCGGCCCCAGGGAGACCCAGTACTTC. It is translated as CASSSLGSGPRETQYF.

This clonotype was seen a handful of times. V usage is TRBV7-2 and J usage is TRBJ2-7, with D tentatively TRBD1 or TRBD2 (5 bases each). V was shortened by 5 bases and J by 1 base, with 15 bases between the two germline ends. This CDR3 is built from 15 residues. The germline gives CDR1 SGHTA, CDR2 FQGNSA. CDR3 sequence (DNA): TGTGCCAGCAGCAGGGGCGGACTCCTGTCCTACGAGCAGTACTTC. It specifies CASSRGGLLSYEQYF.

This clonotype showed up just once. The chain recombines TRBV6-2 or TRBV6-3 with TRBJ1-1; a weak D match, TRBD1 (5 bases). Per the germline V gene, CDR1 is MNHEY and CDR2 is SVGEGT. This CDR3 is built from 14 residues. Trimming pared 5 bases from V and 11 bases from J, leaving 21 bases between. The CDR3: CASSPDRAIMVAFF. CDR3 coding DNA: TGTGCCAGCAGTCCCGACAGAGCCATTATGGTGGCTTTCTTT.